The 6 T cell receptor beta chains given below trace back to one sample, sequenced in a study of cytomegalovirus exposure and HLA in healthy donors. PCR employed 60 Vbeta and 13 Jbeta primers. Sequenced by immunoSEQ multiplex PCR; TCRdb stores in-frame clones only, minus some. Of 85,000 to 100,000 clones listed, over 70% are singletons. Sequenced input: PBMCs. These receptors were collected from a woman aged 35 to 49 in good health and CMV-seronegative.

V is TRBV27 and J is TRBJ1-1, with D unresolved. The CDR3 runs to 14 residues. The V and J ends lost 4 bases and 3 bases respectively, with 12 bases between them. Germline CDR1 MNHEY, CDR2 SMNVEV (reference sequence). In DNA, the CDR3 is TGTGCCAGCAGTTCCCACAGCCAGTACACTGAAGCTTTCTTT. Translation: CASSSHSQYTEAFF.

This clone has a handful of counts. The chain joins TRBV28 to TRBJ1-2; 8 positions agree with TRBD1. CDR1 is MDHEN and CDR2 is SYDVKM in the germline V gene. The V gene end was trimmed by 3 bases and the J gene end by 7 bases; junction bases not matched to a gene: 4. The CDR3 contains 13 residues. The CDR3 DNA sequence: TGTGCCAGCAGTTTGCCCACAGGGGGTGGCTACACCTTC. This codes for CASSLPTGGGYTF.

This sequence joins TRBV5-4 and TRBJ2-3; D gene unclear. Germline V lookup: CDR1 SGHNT, CDR2 YYREEE (reference sequence). CDR3 length: 15 amino acids. V was trimmed by 0 bases and J by 1 base, leaving 9 bases between them. This CDR3 is CASSLGASGTDTQYF. CDR3 in DNA: TGTGCCAGCAGCTTGGGGGCCTCTGGCACAGATACGCAGTATTTT.

The chain joins TRBV5-4 to TRBJ2-1; tentative D call: TRBD1 (6 bases). This CDR3 has 15 residues. Trimming shortened V by 0 bases and J by 3 bases, and 10 bases separated the two germline ends. Germline V gives CDR1 SGHNT, CDR2 YYREEE (reference sequence). The CDR3 nucleotides are TGTGCCAGCAGCTTGGCACAGGGTAACTACAATGAGCAGTTCTTC. As protein: CASSLAQGNYNEQFF.

The V call is TRBV6-1, the J call TRBJ1-1; 8 nucleotides match TRBD1. The CDR3 runs 13 residues. CDR1 and CDR2 (germline): MNHNS, SASEGT. With 7 bases clipped from V and 7 bases from J, the junction kept 8 bases outside the gene matches. CDR3 protein: CASTPTGGFEAFF. CDR3 DNA: TGTGCCAGCACCCCCACAGGGGGTTTTGAAGCTTTCTTT.

The chain links TRBV29-1 to TRBJ2-7; D is unresolved. The CDR3 has 12 amino acids. Trimming removed 4 bases at V and 6 bases at J, with 13 bases between. Germline lookup yields CDR1 SQVTM and CDR2 ANQGSEA. Written as DNA, the CDR3 is TGCAGCGTTGGGAAGCGCCTGGGCGAGCAGTACTTC. The encoded protein is CSVGKRLGEQYF.